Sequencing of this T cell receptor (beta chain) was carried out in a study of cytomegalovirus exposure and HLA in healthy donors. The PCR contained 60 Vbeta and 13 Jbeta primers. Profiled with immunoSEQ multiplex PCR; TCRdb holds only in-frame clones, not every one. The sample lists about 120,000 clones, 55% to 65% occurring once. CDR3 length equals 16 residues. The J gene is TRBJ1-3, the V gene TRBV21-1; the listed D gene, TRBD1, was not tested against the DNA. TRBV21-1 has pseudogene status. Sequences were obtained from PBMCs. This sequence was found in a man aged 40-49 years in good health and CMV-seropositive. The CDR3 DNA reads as TGTGCCAGCAGCAAACCCAGGGGGCTAAATGGAAACACCATATATTTT. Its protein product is CASSKPRGLNGNTIYF.